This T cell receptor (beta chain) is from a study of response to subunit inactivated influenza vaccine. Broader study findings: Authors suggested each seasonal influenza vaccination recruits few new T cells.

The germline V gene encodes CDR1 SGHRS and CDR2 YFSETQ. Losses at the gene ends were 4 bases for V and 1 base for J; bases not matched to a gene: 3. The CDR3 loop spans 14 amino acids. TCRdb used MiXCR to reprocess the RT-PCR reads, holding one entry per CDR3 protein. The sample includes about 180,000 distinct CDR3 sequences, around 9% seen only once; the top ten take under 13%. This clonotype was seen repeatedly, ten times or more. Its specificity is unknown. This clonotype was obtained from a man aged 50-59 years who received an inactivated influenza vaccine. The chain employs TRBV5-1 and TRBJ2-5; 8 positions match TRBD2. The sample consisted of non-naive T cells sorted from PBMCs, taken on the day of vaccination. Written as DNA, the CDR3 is TGCGCCAGCAGCGGAGGGACTAGCCAAGAGACCCAGTACTTC. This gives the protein CASSGGTSQETQYF. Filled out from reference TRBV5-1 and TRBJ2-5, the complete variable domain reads KAGVTQTPRYLIKTRGQQVTLSCSPISGHRSVSWYQQTPGQGLQFLFEYFSETQRNKGNFPGRFSGRQFSNSRSEMNVSTLELGDSALYLCASSGGTSQETQYFGPGTRLLVL.